This TCR beta chain originates from a study of CD8 T cells in Susac syndrome. TCR beta sequencing covered blood CD8+ and CD4+ T cells. The CD8+ and CD4+ T cells were negatively isolated, with the TEMRA cells enriched by FACS. The RNA input was 0.5 to 1 ug, and it was reverse transcribed with random hexamers. Amplification of TCR beta CDR3 used immunoSEQ multiplex PCR across 54 Vbeta and 13 Jbeta. TCRdb reanalysed the immunoSEQ multiplex PCR reads using MiXCR and keeps one entry per CDR3 protein. The table lists 250,000 to 300,000 distinct CDR3 sequences, roughly 85% of them singletons, with over 0.1% in the top ten. The TCR was taken from a human donor with multiple sclerosis. The sequenced material came from CD8+ T cells from PBMCs.

CDR3 bases: TGTGCCAGCAGTAATAGCGCGGGAGGGCCTTTAATGGCAGATACGCAGTATTTT. Its translation: CASSNSAGGPLMADTQYF. The chain employs TRBV27 and TRBJ2-3; 9 nucleotides line up with TRBD2. CDR3 size: 18 residues. V dropped 5 bases and J dropped 4; count of bases not matched to a gene: 16. CDR1 MNHEY and CDR2 SMNVEV come from the germline V gene (reference sequence).